The rows below give T cell receptor beta chains drawn from one sample of a study of T-cell memory formation after mild COVID-19. TCRdb re-called the 5' RACE reads with MiXCR, one entry per CDR3 protein. The table lists about 34,000 distinct CDR3 sequences, 7% to 8% of them singletons. Sequenced material: PBMCs or a T cell subset sorted from them (not recorded which). All receptors derive from a man between 18 and 35 years old who had mild COVID-19 (a few samples of this study predate the infection). Cell type and time point are not known. Both conserved end residues are part of each CDR3. The order of the fields is clone size, V gene, J gene, D gene, CDR3 DNA, CDR3 protein. D genes are given only for firm matches. The size entry is marked missing in some rows and otherwise reads once, few, many or a size class.

clone_size: NA
v_call: TRBV20-1
j_call: TRBJ2-7
d_call: TRBD2
cdr3_nt: TGCAGTGCTAGGGGGTTACATGGGCTAGCGGGCCTGACTGTGGACGAGCAGTACTTC
cdr3_aa: CSARGLHGLAGLTVDEQYF

clone_size: medium-sized
v_call: TRBV4-3
j_call: TRBJ2-1
d_call: TRBD2
cdr3_nt: TGCGCCAGCAGCCAAGATCTAGCGGGCTCCTACAATGAGCAGTTCTTC
cdr3_aa: CASSQDLAGSYNEQFF

clone_size: NA
v_call: TRBV11-2
j_call: TRBJ1-4
d_call: NA
cdr3_nt: TGTGCCAGCAGCTTAATGCCGGCAACTAATGAAAAACTGTTTTTT
cdr3_aa: CASSLMPATNEKLFF

clone_size: many
v_call: TRBV7-9
j_call: TRBJ2-1
d_call: TRBD1
cdr3_nt: TGTGCCAGCGTTCCGATAGGGGGCGATGAGCAGTTCTTC
cdr3_aa: CASVPIGGDEQFF

clone_size: few
v_call: TRBV4-3
j_call: TRBJ2-3
d_call: NA
cdr3_nt: TGCGCCAGCAGCCGCCTTATCACAGATACGCAGTATTTT
cdr3_aa: CASSRLITDTQYF

clone_size: medium-sized
v_call: TRBV5-1
j_call: TRBJ2-3
d_call: NA
cdr3_nt: TGCGCCAGCAGCATCGGACTACCCACAGATACGCAGTATTTT
cdr3_aa: CASSIGLPTDTQYF

clone_size: few
v_call: TRBV28
j_call: TRBJ2-7
d_call: TRBD2
cdr3_nt: TGTGCCAGCCTCGAAGCGGGGGGACGGCCTACGGAGCAGTACTTC
cdr3_aa: CASLEAGGRPTEQYF

clone_size: many
v_call: TRBV27
j_call: TRBJ2-3
d_call: TRBD2
cdr3_nt: TGTGCCAGCATTCTCCGGCGACTAGCGGGGATTTCCACAGATACGCAGTATTTT
cdr3_aa: CASILRRLAGISTDTQYF

clone_size: many
v_call: TRBV6-5
j_call: TRBJ2-2
d_call: NA
cdr3_nt: TGTGCCAGCAGTTCTCAACTGTTTTTT
cdr3_aa: CASSSQLFF

clone_size: once
v_call: TRBV6-5
j_call: TRBJ1-1
d_call: NA
cdr3_nt: TGTGCCAGCAGTTCCTCCCCCAGTAGCCGACACTCCCTCTTT
cdr3_aa: CASSSSPSSRHSLF

clone_size: many
v_call: TRBV11-2
j_call: TRBJ1-4
d_call: NA
cdr3_nt: TGTGCCAGCAGCTTAGTGGTACCGGGCGCAACTAATGAAAAACTGTTTTTT
cdr3_aa: CASSLVVPGATNEKLFF

clone_size: many
v_call: TRBV12-3/TRBV12-4
j_call: TRBJ2-2
d_call: NA
cdr3_nt: TGTGCCATAAGGGAGGCCGGGGAGCTGTTTTTT
cdr3_aa: CAIREAGELFF

clone_size: NA
v_call: TRBV20-1
j_call: TRBJ2-5
d_call: NA
cdr3_nt: TGCAGTGCACAGCAGGACTCGGAGACCCAGTACTTC
cdr3_aa: CSAQQDSETQYF

clone_size: many
v_call: TRBV6-2/TRBV6-3
j_call: TRBJ2-3
d_call: NA
cdr3_nt: TGTGCCAGCAGTTACGGGCCGGGTACGCAGTATTTT
cdr3_aa: CASSYGPGTQYF

clone_size: many
v_call: TRBV29-1
j_call: TRBJ1-1
d_call: TRBD1
cdr3_nt: TGCAGCGTTGTCGCGGGACAGTTGAACACTGAAGCTTTCTTT
cdr3_aa: CSVVAGQLNTEAFF

clone_size: NA
v_call: TRBV12-3/TRBV12-4
j_call: TRBJ1-2
d_call: NA
cdr3_nt: TGTGCCAGCAGAGCAGGGTCCTATGGCTACACCTTC
cdr3_aa: CASRAGSYGYTF

clone_size: many
v_call: TRBV7-2
j_call: TRBJ1-1
d_call: NA
cdr3_nt: TGTGCCAGCAGCTTAAGGACAGATAACACTGAAGCTTTCTTT
cdr3_aa: CASSLRTDNTEAFF

clone_size: many
v_call: TRBV6-2/TRBV6-3
j_call: TRBJ1-2
d_call: NA
cdr3_nt: TGTGCCAGCAGTTCCGTGGACAGATCCTATGGCTACACCTTC
cdr3_aa: CASSSVDRSYGYTF

clone_size: many
v_call: TRBV5-1
j_call: TRBJ1-1
d_call: NA
cdr3_nt: TGCGCCAGCAGCTCAGGACTGAACACTGAAGCTTTCTTT
cdr3_aa: CASSSGLNTEAFF

clone_size: many
v_call: TRBV4-1
j_call: TRBJ1-1
d_call: NA
cdr3_nt: TGCGCCAGCAGCCAAGCGTTACTCCTCGGGAACACTGAAGCTTTCTTT
cdr3_aa: CASSQALLLGNTEAFF

clone_size: many
v_call: TRBV6-2/TRBV6-3
j_call: TRBJ2-6
d_call: NA
cdr3_nt: TGTGCCAGCAGTTTCCGGGGCTCAGGGGCCAACGTCCTGACTTTC
cdr3_aa: CASSFRGSGANVLTF

clone_size: many
v_call: TRBV29-1
j_call: TRBJ1-6
d_call: NA
cdr3_nt: TGCAGCGTTGAATTGGACAGTAATTCACCCCTCCACTTT
cdr3_aa: CSVELDSNSPLHF

clone_size: few
v_call: TRBV7-6
j_call: TRBJ2-1
d_call: NA
cdr3_nt: TGTGCCAGCACCGAAGGGGGAGTTTGGAACAATGAGCAGTTCTTC
cdr3_aa: CASTEGGVWNNEQFF

clone_size: NA
v_call: TRBV20-1
j_call: TRBJ1-2
d_call: NA
cdr3_nt: TGCAGTGCTAACCCCTCCTATGGCTACACCTTC
cdr3_aa: CSANPSYGYTF

clone_size: many
v_call: TRBV27
j_call: TRBJ2-3
d_call: NA
cdr3_nt: TGTGCCAGCAAGGTTGGGCAGGCCGTTAGCACAGATACGCAGTATTTT
cdr3_aa: CASKVGQAVSTDTQYF

clone_size: many
v_call: TRBV5-1
j_call: TRBJ2-1
d_call: NA
cdr3_nt: TGCGCCAGCAGCTTGGAGTTTGAGCAGTTCTTC
cdr3_aa: CASSLEFEQFF

clone_size: medium-sized
v_call: TRBV6-5
j_call: TRBJ1-2
d_call: NA
cdr3_nt: TGTGCCAGCAGTTACTCGACTGGGACATCGGGTGGCTACACCTTC
cdr3_aa: CASSYSTGTSGGYTF

clone_size: few
v_call: TRBV19
j_call: TRBJ2-2
d_call: NA
cdr3_nt: TGTGCCAGTAGTATAGATTGGGGGGCCGGGGAGCTGTTTTTT
cdr3_aa: CASSIDWGAGELFF

clone_size: NA
v_call: TRBV7-2
j_call: TRBJ1-2
d_call: NA
cdr3_nt: TGTGCCAGCAGCTTCTGGGGGGGCGAAGGTGGCTACACCTTC
cdr3_aa: CASSFWGGEGGYTF

clone_size: few
v_call: TRBV27
j_call: TRBJ2-3
d_call: NA
cdr3_nt: TGTGCCAGCAGTTCGGCTTACAACACAGATACGCAGTATTTT
cdr3_aa: CASSSAYNTDTQYF

clone_size: many
v_call: TRBV6-6
j_call: TRBJ2-1
d_call: TRBD2
cdr3_nt: TGTGCCAGCAGTTCCCCTCCGACTAGCGGGGCCCTTAATGAGCAGTTCTTC
cdr3_aa: CASSSPPTSGALNEQFF

clone_size: many
v_call: TRBV7-2
j_call: TRBJ2-7
d_call: NA
cdr3_nt: TGTGCCAGCAGCTCCCCAATCAGGTCCTACGAGCAGTACTTC
cdr3_aa: CASSSPIRSYEQYF

clone_size: many
v_call: TRBV20-1
j_call: TRBJ1-1
d_call: NA
cdr3_nt: TGCAGTGCTATTCGGGGGCAGGGGAGCACTGAAGCTTTCTTT
cdr3_aa: CSAIRGQGSTEAFF

clone_size: many
v_call: TRBV12-3/TRBV12-4
j_call: TRBJ2-5
d_call: NA
cdr3_nt: TGTGCCAGCTCAGTTTCGGTAGTTCCGAGAGCTATACAAGAGACCCAGTACTTC
cdr3_aa: CASSVSVVPRAIQETQYF

clone_size: NA
v_call: TRBV4-1
j_call: TRBJ2-1
d_call: TRBD1
cdr3_nt: TGCGCCAGCAGCCGGACTGGGACAGCCAAGAAAGGGGATGAGCAGTTCTTC
cdr3_aa: CASSRTGTAKKGDEQFF

clone_size: many
v_call: TRBV7-3
j_call: TRBJ2-3
d_call: TRBD1
cdr3_nt: TGTGCCAGCAGCTTGACAGGGGGTGGTACAGATACGCAGTATTTT
cdr3_aa: CASSLTGGGTDTQYF

clone_size: many
v_call: TRBV6-4
j_call: TRBJ1-2
d_call: NA
cdr3_nt: TGTGCCAGCAGTTCGGACAGCTATGGCTACACCTTC
cdr3_aa: CASSSDSYGYTF

clone_size: NA
v_call: TRBV7-2
j_call: TRBJ2-2
d_call: TRBD2
cdr3_nt: TGTGCCAGCAGCTGGGACGGGGGGGCAAACACCGGGGAGCTGTTTTTT
cdr3_aa: CASSWDGGANTGELFF

clone_size: many
v_call: TRBV7-2
j_call: TRBJ1-5
d_call: NA
cdr3_nt: TGTGCCAGCAGCCAACGGGGAAATCAGCCCCAGCATTTT
cdr3_aa: CASSQRGNQPQHF

clone_size: many
v_call: TRBV20-1
j_call: TRBJ2-7
d_call: TRBD1
cdr3_nt: TGCAGTGCTAGACATACAGGGGGCTACGAGCAGTACTTC
cdr3_aa: CSARHTGGYEQYF

clone_size: many
v_call: TRBV20-1
j_call: TRBJ2-2
d_call: TRBD2
cdr3_nt: TGCAGTGCTAGAGTGGCTAGCGGGGTAGGGAACACCGGGGAGCTGTTTTTT
cdr3_aa: CSARVASGVGNTGELFF